This TCR beta chain is from a study of Graves' ophthalmopathy and Graves' hyperthyroidism. Turning to the study itself: The collection of peripheral blood took place at initial diagnosis, before any treatment. Findings and limits, study-wide: Blood contained most expanded thyroid clonotypes exceeding 0.001 frequency.

Per the germline V gene, CDR1 is SGHTA and CDR2 is FQGNSA. The CDR3 length is 15 residues. V was pared by 2 bases and J by 3 bases, with 11 bases between. Turning to this clonotype: Its antigen is currently unknown.

RNA transcripts yielded amplified TCR beta CDR3 regions. A first-round RT-PCR used HTBI primers, followed by a second-round multiplex PCR. TCRdb reanalysed the multiplex PCR reads using MiXCR and keeps one entry per CDR3 protein. The table includes some 750,000 distinct CDR3 sequences, roughly two fifths detected once. The chain links TRBV7-2 to TRBJ1-5; D gene ambiguous. The material sequenced was peripheral blood. This clonotype was sampled from an adult man with Graves' ophthalmopathy. Here the CDR3 DNA reads TGTGCCAGCAGCTTACAAAAAGGGTTCAATCAGCCCCAGCATTTT. Encoded protein: CASSLQKGFNQPQHF.